One sample yielded the 17 T cell receptor beta chains listed below, sequenced in a study of CD8 T cells in Susac syndrome. When the RNA was reverse transcribed, random hexamers were used with an input of about 0.45 to 1 ug. Via MiXCR, TCRdb re-called the immunoSEQ multiplex PCR reads, giving one row per CDR3 protein. The table lists about 160,000 distinct CDR3 sequences, roughly nine tenths of them singletons. Sequenced material: CD4+ T cells from PBMCs. The receptor set was obtained from a human donor in good health.

The genes are TRBV6-2 or TRBV6-3 and TRBJ2-7; D unresolved. The CDR3 has 13 amino acids. The germline V and J ends were trimmed by 4 bases and 3 bases, with 10 bases remaining between them. In germline, CDR1 is MNHEY, CDR2 SVGEGT. CDR3 sequence reads: CASSWSTGYEQYF. The CDR3 nucleotides are TGTGCCAGCAGTTGGTCGACGGGCTACGAGCAGTACTTC.

The chain is built from TRBV6-5 and TRBJ1-2, with D uncertain. The CDR3 covers 13 residues. V dropped 7 bases and J dropped 3 bases, with 12 bases sitting between them. CDR1 is MNHEY and CDR2 is SVGAGI in the germline V gene. The CDR3 protein is CASTYGRDYGYTF. CDR3 DNA: TGTGCCAGCACCTACGGCCGGGACTATGGCTACACCTTC.

The chain links TRBV7-2 to TRBJ2-3; no clear D gene. Trimming pared 6 bases from V and 0 bases from J, leaving 10 bases between. The germline gives CDR1 SGHTA, CDR2 FQGNSA. CDR3 length: 14 amino acids. Here the CDR3 DNA reads TGTGCCAGCAGTATCGACTTTAGCACAGATACGCAGTATTTT. It codes for CASSIDFSTDTQYF. The complete variable domain, with remaining parts taken from reference TRBV7-2 and TRBJ2-3, reads GAGVSQSPSNKVTEKGKDVELRCDPISGHTALYWYRQSLGQGLEFLIYFQGNSAPDKSGLPSDRFSAERTGGSVSTLTIQRTQQEDSAVYLCASSIDFSTDTQYFGPGTRLTVL.

The chain employs TRBV6-5 and TRBJ2-7; TRBD2 might be the D (6 bases). Trimming shortened V by 7 bases and J by 3 bases, and 16 bases separated the two germline ends. The CDR3 spans 14 residues. The germline V gene encodes CDR1 MNHEY and CDR2 SVGAGI. CDR3 loop: CASTRAGRLYEQYF. CDR3 in DNA: TGTGCCAGCACGCGGGCAGGGAGGCTCTACGAGCAGTACTTC.

The chain employs TRBV5-6 and TRBJ1-5, with TRBD1 as a possible D gene (5 bases). Trimming removed 0 bases at V and 2 bases at J, with 12 bases between. Looked up from germline, CDR1 is SGHDT and CDR2 is YYEEEE. CDR3 length: 16 amino acids. The CDR3 DNA reads as TGTGCCAGCAGCTTGGGGCAGGGTTGGGGCAATCAGCCCCAGCATTTT. Its translation: CASSLGQGWGNQPQHF.

Only one count was recorded for this clonotype. J is TRBJ2-5 and V is TRBV2; TRBD1 matches 9 bases. V lost 6 bases, J lost 6 bases, and 5 bases stayed unmatched. Germline CDR1 and CDR2: SNHLY and FYNNEI. This CDR3 contains 13 residues. The CDR3 loop reads CASRDGQGKTQYF. The CDR3 nucleotides read TGTGCCAGCAGGGATGGACAGGGGAAGACCCAGTACTTC.

V usage is TRBV5-1 and J usage is TRBJ2-2; D is unresolved. This CDR3 is 13 amino acids long. CDR1 and CDR2 from the germline V gene are SGHRS and YFSETQ. V lost 0 bases to trimming and J lost 3 bases, with 3 bases between them. CDR3 in amino acids: CASSLDYTGELFF. CDR3 bases: TGCGCCAGCAGCTTGGATTACACCGGGGAGCTGTTTTTT.

The chain couples TRBV5-1 to TRBJ2-2; 7 bases line up with TRBD1. Germline CDR1 is SGHRS and CDR2 is YFSETQ. J gave up 4 bases and V 4 bases, and 7 bases lay outside the gene matches. This CDR3 region has 15 residues. CDR3 bases: TGCGCCAGCAGCCGGGACAGACCATTCACCGGGGAGCTGTTTTTT. Protein: CASSRDRPFTGELFF.

The chain joins TRBV29-1 to TRBJ1-2; D is undetermined. V was cut by 3 bases and J by 4 bases, with 9 bases left in between. Germline values: CDR1 SQVTM, CDR2 ANQGSEA. The CDR3 is 12 residues long. The CDR3 loop is CSVEAGGYGYTF. The CDR3, as DNA: TGCAGCGTTGAGGCAGGCGGCTATGGCTACACCTTC.

V is TRBV20-1 and J is TRBJ2-3, with 8 bases lining up with TRBD2. From germline, CDR1 is DFQATT and CDR2 SNEGSKA (reference sequence). The CDR3 loop spans 13 amino acids. Losses at the gene ends were 5 bases for V and 2 bases for J; bases not matched to a gene: 3. The DNA of the CDR3 is TGCAGTGCTCGGCGGGGGGCCACAGATACGCAGTATTTT. Translated, it gives CSARRGATDTQYF.

This chain connects TRBV14 to TRBJ2-5; possibly TRBD2 for D (5 bases). This CDR3 region has 13 residues. V lost 5 bases to trimming and J lost 5 bases, with 12 bases between them. Germline CDR1 is SGHDN and CDR2 is FVKESK. The CDR3 DNA follows: TGTGCCAGCAGCATGAGGGCGGTGGAGACCCAGTACTTC. Translation gives CASSMRAVETQYF.

J is TRBJ2-3 and V is TRBV5-1; 7 nucleotides match TRBD1. V lost 4 bases, J lost 4 bases, and 9 bases stayed unmatched. Germline CDR1 reads SGHRS; CDR2 reads YFSETQ. CDR3 length: 15 residues. CDR3 residues: CASSQAWTGSDTQYF. CDR3 DNA: TGCGCCAGCAGCCAAGCCTGGACAGGATCAGATACGCAGTATTTT. The full variable domain, in which reference TRBV5-1 and TRBJ2-3 provide the parts outside the CDR3, is KAGVTQTPRYLIKTRGQQVTLSCSPISGHRSVSWYQQTPGQGLQFLFEYFSETQRNKGNFPGRFSGRQFSNSRSEMNVSTLELGDSALYLCASSQAWTGSDTQYFGPGTRLTVL.

The rearrangement links TRBV7-9 to TRBJ2-7; a possible D gene is TRBD1 (6 bases). CDR3 length: 14 residues. Germline V gene sequence: CDR1 SEHNR, CDR2 FQNEAQ (reference sequence). The V end lost 7 bases, the J end lost 2 bases, and 15 bases lay between the germline ends. In DNA, the CDR3 is TGTGCCAGCACCAGACAGGCCAGCACCTACGAGCAGTACTTC. Residues: CASTRQASTYEQYF.

The rearrangement links TRBV7-2 to TRBJ2-7, with 9 bases identical to TRBD1. This CDR3 is built from 17 residues. The V gene's germline CDR1 is SGHTA and CDR2 FQGNSA. The ends lost 5 bases at V and 2 bases at J; junction bases unmatched: 13. This chain's CDR3 is CASSTLTLQGAAYEQYF. Here the CDR3 DNA reads TGTGCCAGCAGCACACTCACCCTACAGGGGGCGGCCTACGAGCAGTACTTC. Filled out from reference TRBV7-2 and TRBJ2-7, the complete variable domain reads GAGVSQSPSNKVTEKGKDVELRCDPISGHTALYWYRQSLGQGLEFLIYFQGNSAPDKSGLPSDRFSAERTGGSVSTLTIQRTQQEDSAVYLCASSTLTLQGAAYEQYFGPGTRLTVT.

CDR3 protein: CSVGTATNQPQHF. The CDR3 DNA reads as TGCAGCGTAGGGACGGCAACGAATCAGCCCCAGCATTTT. This sequence joins TRBV29-1 and TRBJ1-5; D is perhaps TRBD1 (5 bases). Germline values: CDR1 SQVTM, CDR2 ANQGSEA. CDR3 length: 13 residues. Trimming removed 6 bases at V and 4 bases at J, with 13 bases between.

This clonotype was seen a single time. The chain couples TRBV29-1 to TRBJ1-5; weak D call: TRBD1 (5 bases). There are 12 residues in the CDR3. V was clipped by 4 bases and J by 6 bases, with 10 bases between them. CDR1 is SQVTM, CDR2 ANQGSEA, per germline. CDR3 in DNA: TGCAGCGTTGGAGCGGGACGTCAGCCCCAGCATTTT. Translated, it gives CSVGAGRQPQHF.

The chain couples TRBV28 to TRBJ2-7, with TRBD1 matching over 9 bases. Germline-derived CDR1 and CDR2 are MDHEN and SYDVKM. CDR3 size: 15 residues. The J segment lost 6 bases and the V segment lost 5 bases, leaving 11 bases of the junction unmatched. CDR3 residues: CASSPFRDREAEQYF. CDR3 coding DNA: TGTGCCAGCAGTCCATTCCGGGACAGGGAAGCCGAGCAGTACTTC.